The 10 T cell receptor beta chains in this list originate from one sample, sequenced in a study of T cells of healthy individuals. MiXCR, applied by TCRdb to the 5' RACE reads, yields one record per CDR3 protein. The table includes more than 60,000 distinct CDR3 sequences, 15% to 20% detected once. These receptors all stem from a human donor in good health.

This chain joins TRBV12-3 or TRBV12-4 and TRBJ1-5, with 8 positions matching TRBD1. J gave up 6 bases and V 5 bases, and 3 bases lay outside the gene matches. The CDR3 covers 13 residues. The CDR3 nucleotides read TGTGCCAGCAGTGGGACAGGAGGTCAGCCCCAGCATTTT. Translation gives CASSGTGGQPQHF.

The table lists this clonotype with a few counts. The chain links TRBV20-1 to TRBJ2-1, with D possibly matching TRBD2 (5 bases). Germline CDR1 DFQATT, CDR2 SNEGSKA (reference sequence). Between the trimmed V and J ends, which lost 1 base and 0 bases, there was a span of 10 bases. The CDR3 runs to 15 residues. CDR3 amino acids: CSARVTRVSYNEQFF. CDR3 coding DNA: TGCAGTGCTAGAGTTACGCGGGTCTCCTACAATGAGCAGTTCTTC.

The rearrangement links TRBV4-1 to TRBJ1-1; 7 bases agree with TRBD1. The length of the CDR3 is 16 residues. After removal of 4 bases from V and 1 base from J, the junction contained 9 bases not matched to a gene. Per germline, CDR1 MGHRA and CDR2 YSYEKL. As DNA, the CDR3 is TGCGCCAGCAGCCGTTATCCGGGACAGCAGAACACTGAAGCTTTCTTT. This translates into CASSRYPGQQNTEAFF.

This clonotype has more than one count but fewer than ten. V usage is TRBV29-1 and J usage is TRBJ2-7; possibly TRBD1 for D (5 bases). Trimming cost V 7 bases and J 0 bases, with 13 bases left between them. CDR3 length: 13 amino acids. The germline V gene has CDR1 SQVTM and CDR2 ANQGSEA. The CDR3 DNA sequence: TGCAGCGCCGCGGACACGAACTCCTACGAGCAGTACTTC. Translated, it gives CSAADTNSYEQYF.

This clonotype has just a few counts. The chain employs TRBV28 and TRBJ2-7, with D tentatively TRBD2 (5 bases). Germline lookup yields CDR1 MDHEN and CDR2 SYDVKM. Trimming took 9 bases from V and 6 from J, leaving 21 bases between them. The length of the CDR3 is 14 residues. CDR3 in DNA: TGTGCCAGAGTTAAGGTCCGGGGATTCTGCGAGCAGTACTTC. Translation: CARVKVRGFCEQYF.

The V gene is TRBV11-2, the J gene TRBJ2-5; 7 bases map to TRBD2. Losses at the gene ends were 6 bases for V and 0 bases for J; bases not matched to a gene: 4. Germline CDR1 is SGHAT and CDR2 is FQNNGV. The CDR3 is 14 amino acids. This CDR3 is CASSPTSYQETQYF. In DNA form, the CDR3 reads TGTGCCAGCAGTCCGACTAGCTACCAAGAGACCCAGTACTTC. Together with reference TRBV11-2 and TRBJ2-5, the CDR3 gives the full variable domain: EAGVAQSPRYKIIEKRQSVAFWCNPISGHATLYWYQQILGQGPKLLIQFQNNGVVDDSQLPKDRFSAERLKGVDSTLKIQPAKLEDSAVYLCASSPTSYQETQYFGPGTRLLVL.

The sample holds many counts of this clonotype. This chain links TRBV7-3 with TRBJ1-2; the match to TRBD1 covers 7 bases. Germline V CDR1 and CDR2: SGHTA, FQGTGA. This CDR3 is built from 14 residues. Losses at the gene ends were 1 base for V and 8 bases for J; bases not matched to a gene: 7. The CDR3 sequence is CASSLSAQGRGYTF. CDR3 DNA: TGTGCCAGCAGCTTAAGCGCACAGGGGAGAGGCTACACCTTC.

This clonotype was counted a few times. This rearrangement joins TRBV7-9 to TRBJ1-1; unclear D gene. Trimming took off 7 bases at V and 0 bases at J, with 9 bases between the two ends. Germline loops: CDR1 SEHNR, CDR2 FQNEAQ (reference sequence). The CDR3 totals 13 residues. DNA of the CDR3: TGTGCCAGCACCGTTTTGGTGAACACTGAAGCTTTCTTT. It is translated as CASTVLVNTEAFF.

This clonotype was picked up many times. The chain joins TRBV28 to TRBJ1-5; D perhaps matches TRBD1 (5 bases). Deletions cut 6 bases from V and 3 bases from J, with 12 bases between. The CDR3 has 14 amino acids. Germline V gene lookup returns CDR1 MDHEN and CDR2 SYDVKM. This chain's CDR3 is CASSGAGFNQPQHF. CDR3 DNA sequence: TGTGCCAGCAGCGGGGCGGGGTTCAATCAGCCCCAGCATTTT.

The chain is built from TRBV12-3 or TRBV12-4 and TRBJ1-4, with TRBD1 matching 9 bases. Trimming removed 4 bases from V and 8 bases from J; junction bases left unmatched: 17. CDR3 length equals 18 residues. This chain's CDR3 is CASSYLGTRGTGKEKLFF. CDR3 bases: TGTGCCAGCAGTTACCTAGGGACTCGAGGGACAGGGAAAGAAAAACTGTTTTTT.